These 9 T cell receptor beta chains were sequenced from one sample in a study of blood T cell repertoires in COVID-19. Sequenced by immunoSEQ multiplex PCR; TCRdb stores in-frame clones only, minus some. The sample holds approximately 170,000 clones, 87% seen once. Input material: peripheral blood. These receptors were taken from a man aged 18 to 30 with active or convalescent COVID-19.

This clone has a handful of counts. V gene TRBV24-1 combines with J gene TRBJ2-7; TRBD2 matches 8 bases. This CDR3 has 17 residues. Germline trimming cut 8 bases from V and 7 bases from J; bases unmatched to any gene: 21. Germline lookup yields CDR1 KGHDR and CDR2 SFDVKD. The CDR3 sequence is CATTNRDRWTSSFEQYF. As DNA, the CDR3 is TGTGCCACCACAAATCGCGATAGGTGGACTAGCTCGTTTGAGCAGTACTTC.

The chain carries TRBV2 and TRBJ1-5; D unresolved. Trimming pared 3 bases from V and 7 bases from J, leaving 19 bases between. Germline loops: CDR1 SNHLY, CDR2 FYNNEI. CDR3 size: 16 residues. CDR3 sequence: CASSDEAHLVRQPQHF. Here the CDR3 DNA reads TGTGCCAGCAGTGATGAGGCCCATCTGGTACGGCAGCCCCAGCATTTT.

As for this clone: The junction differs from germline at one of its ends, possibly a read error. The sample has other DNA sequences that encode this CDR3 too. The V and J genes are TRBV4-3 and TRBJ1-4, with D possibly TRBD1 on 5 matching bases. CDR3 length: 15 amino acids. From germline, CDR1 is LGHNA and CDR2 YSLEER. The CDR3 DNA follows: TGCGCCAGTAGCCAAGATGCCGGTTGGACAGAAAAACTGTTTTTT. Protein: CASSQDAGWTEKLFF.

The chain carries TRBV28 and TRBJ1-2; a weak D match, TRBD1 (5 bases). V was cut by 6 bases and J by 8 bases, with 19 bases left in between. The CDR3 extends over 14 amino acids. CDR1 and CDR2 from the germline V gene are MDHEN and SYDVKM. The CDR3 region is CASSPVWGEKGYTF. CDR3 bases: TGTGCCAGCAGCCCCGTGTGGGGGGAAAAGGGCTACACCTTC.

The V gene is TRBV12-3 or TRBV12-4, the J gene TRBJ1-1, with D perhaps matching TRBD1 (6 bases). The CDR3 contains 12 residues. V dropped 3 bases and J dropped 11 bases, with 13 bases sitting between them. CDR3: CASSLGARDAFF. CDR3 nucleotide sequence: TGTGCCAGCAGTTTGGGGGCTCGGGATGCTTTCTTT.

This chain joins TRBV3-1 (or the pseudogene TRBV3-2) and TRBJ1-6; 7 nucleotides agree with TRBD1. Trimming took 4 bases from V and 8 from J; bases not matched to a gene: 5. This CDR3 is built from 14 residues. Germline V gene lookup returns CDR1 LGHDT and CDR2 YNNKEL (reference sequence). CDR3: CASSPGQEYSPLHF. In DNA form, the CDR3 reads TGTGCCAGCAGCCCCGGACAGGAGTATTCACCCCTCCACTTT.

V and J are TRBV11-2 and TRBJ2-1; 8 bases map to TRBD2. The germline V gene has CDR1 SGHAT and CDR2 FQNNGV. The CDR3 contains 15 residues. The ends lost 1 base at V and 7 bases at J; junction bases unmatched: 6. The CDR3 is CASSLVPGGPNEQFF. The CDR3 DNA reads TGTGCCAGCAGCTTAGTCCCGGGAGGGCCGAATGAGCAGTTCTTC.

The CDR3: CASSLDRGNQPQHF. As DNA, the CDR3 is TGTGCCAGCTCCCTAGACAGGGGCAATCAGCCCCAGCATTTT. This chain uses TRBV18 with TRBJ1-5, with 7 bases fitting TRBD1. Losses at the gene ends were 6 bases for V and 2 bases for J; bases not matched to a gene: 4. The germline gives CDR1 KGHSH, CDR2 LQKENI. This CDR3 is 14 amino acids long. The full variable domain, rest sourced from reference TRBV18 and TRBJ1-5, is NAGVMQNPRHLVRRRGQEARLRCSPMKGHSHVYWYRQLPEEGLKFMVYLQKENIIDESGMPKERFSAEFPKEGPSILRIQQVVRGDSAAYFCASSLDRGNQPQHFGDGTRLSIL.

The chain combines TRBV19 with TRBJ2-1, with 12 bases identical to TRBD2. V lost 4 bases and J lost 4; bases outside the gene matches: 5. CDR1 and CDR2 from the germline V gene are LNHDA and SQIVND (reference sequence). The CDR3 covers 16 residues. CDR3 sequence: CASSTTSGSWYNEQFF. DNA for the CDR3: TGTGCCAGTAGTACGACTAGCGGGAGTTGGTACAATGAGCAGTTCTTC.